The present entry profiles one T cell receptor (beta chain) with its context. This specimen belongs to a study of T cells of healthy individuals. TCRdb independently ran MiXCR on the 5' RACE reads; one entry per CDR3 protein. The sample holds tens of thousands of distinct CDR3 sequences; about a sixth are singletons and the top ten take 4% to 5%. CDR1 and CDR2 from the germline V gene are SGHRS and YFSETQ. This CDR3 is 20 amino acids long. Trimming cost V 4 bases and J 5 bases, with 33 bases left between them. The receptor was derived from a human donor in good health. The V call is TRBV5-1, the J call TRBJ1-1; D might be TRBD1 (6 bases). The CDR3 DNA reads TGCGCCAGCAGCCCATCGTCCGGTGTCCGGCGACAGGTAATAGGGACTGAAGCTTTCTTT. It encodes CASSPSSGVRRQVIGTEAFF.